This record concerns one T cell receptor (beta chain) sequence. The data were taken from a study of shared clonotypes between healthy human individuals. Looked up from germline, CDR1 is MGHDK and CDR2 is SYGVNS. CDR3 length equals 17 residues. Germline trimming cut 2 bases from V and 4 bases from J; bases unmatched to any gene: 13. TCRdb's table, derived via immunoSEQ multiplex PCR, lists solely in-frame clones and lacks some. The data hold approximately 500,000 clones, with about 96% observed a single time. Sequencing input: naive CD4+ T cells sorted from blood. The subset here: CD45RA+ positively selected. The chain couples TRBV25-1 to TRBJ2-5, with 7 bases that match TRBD2. This clonotype was obtained from a woman aged 25 to 39 in good health. For the CDR3, the DNA is TGTGCCAGCAGTGAAGGTCTGGGCGGGAGTAGCACAGAGACCCAGTACTTC. Its translation is CASSEGLGGSSTETQYF.